Listed below are T cell receptor beta chains from one sample, sequenced in a study of CD8+CD57+ T cells in acquired aplastic anemia. Each CDR3 protein is one row after TCRdb ran MiXCR on the reads. The sample carries approximately 130,000 distinct CDR3 sequences, about 60% recorded once. Material: sorted CD4+, CD8+, or CD8+CD57+ T cells (not recorded which) from PBMCs. Receptors originate from a human donor with aplastic anemia. The CDR3 runs from the conserved cysteine through the conserved F or W. The D gene is left open where the match is weak. Clone size is shown for a subset of rows, as once, few, many or a class of expanded clone.

CDR3 protein: CASSLGSYRNYGYTF
clone size: once
V gene: TRBV5-1
D gene: .
CDR3 length: 15

CDR3 protein: CASSGGGNGNSPLHF
clone size: few
V gene: TRBV9
D gene: .
CDR3 length: 15

CDR3 protein: CASSSSGLPNEQFF
clone size: .
V gene: TRBV5-5
D gene: TRBD2
CDR3 length: 14

CDR3 protein: CASSPGPLGYTF
clone size: .
V gene: TRBV12-3/TRBV12-4
D gene: .
CDR3 length: 12

CDR3 protein: CASSSGLVSTDTQYF
clone size: .
V gene: TRBV5-6
D gene: TRBD2
CDR3 length: 15

CDR3 protein: CASSDSGANVLTF
clone size: many
V gene: TRBV6-4
D gene: .
CDR3 length: 13

CDR3 protein: CASSLSGRSYEQYF
clone size: .
V gene: TRBV28
D gene: .
CDR3 length: 14

CDR3 protein: CASSLMTSGSNEQFF
clone size: .
V gene: TRBV5-1
D gene: TRBD2
CDR3 length: 15

CDR3 protein: CASRRDRDPDRPKLFF
clone size: .
V gene: TRBV2
D gene: TRBD1
CDR3 length: 16

CDR3 protein: CASSQLPGLYEQYF
clone size: .
V gene: TRBV2
D gene: .
CDR3 length: 14

CDR3 protein: CSVRTLLAEQFF
clone size: few
V gene: TRBV29-1
D gene: .
CDR3 length: 12

CDR3 protein: CASSQEVAHSSYNEQFF
clone size: many
V gene: TRBV4-1
D gene: .
CDR3 length: 17

CDR3 protein: CASSPLATYEQYF
clone size: many
V gene: TRBV7-9
D gene: .
CDR3 length: 13

CDR3 protein: CAISNHIPGTGGTQYF
clone size: .
V gene: TRBV10-3
D gene: TRBD1
CDR3 length: 16

CDR3 protein: CASKGDTGELFF
clone size: many
V gene: TRBV19
D gene: .
CDR3 length: 12

CDR3 protein: CASSLGGGLNTEAFF
clone size: many
V gene: TRBV7-8
D gene: .
CDR3 length: 15

CDR3 protein: CASSVGGTTSTDTQYF
clone size: .
V gene: TRBV9
D gene: .
CDR3 length: 16

CDR3 protein: CASSTGTGGAQYF
clone size: .
V gene: TRBV2
D gene: TRBD1
CDR3 length: 13

CDR3 protein: CATSRDQYNEQFF
clone size: .
V gene: TRBV15
D gene: .
CDR3 length: 13

CDR3 protein: CASSSSGLSYEQYF
clone size: many
V gene: TRBV27
D gene: TRBD2
CDR3 length: 14

CDR3 protein: CASNPVLGGSYEQYF
clone size: .
V gene: TRBV7-9
D gene: .
CDR3 length: 15

CDR3 protein: CSVLVSGLNEQYF
clone size: .
V gene: TRBV29-1
D gene: TRBD2
CDR3 length: 13

CDR3 protein: CATSPDSYEQYF
clone size: .
V gene: TRBV15
D gene: .
CDR3 length: 12

CDR3 protein: CASSLESKETQYF
clone size: once
V gene: TRBV5-1
D gene: .
CDR3 length: 13

CDR3 protein: CSAREREGLLDTQYF
clone size: .
V gene: TRBV20-1
D gene: TRBD2
CDR3 length: 15

CDR3 protein: CASSLVRGSNQPQHF
clone size: .
V gene: TRBV5-5
D gene: .
CDR3 length: 15

CDR3 protein: CATSVPGTGHSYEQYF
clone size: few
V gene: TRBV24-1
D gene: .
CDR3 length: 16

CDR3 protein: CASSGGQGNYGYTF
clone size: few
V gene: TRBV9
D gene: TRBD1
CDR3 length: 14

CDR3 protein: CASSEVWTGVYGYTF
clone size: .
V gene: TRBV2
D gene: TRBD1
CDR3 length: 15

CDR3 protein: CATSDPSGAGETQYF
clone size: once
V gene: TRBV24-1
D gene: .
CDR3 length: 15

CDR3 protein: CSARVFGLAGGPDTQYF
clone size: .
V gene: TRBV20-1
D gene: TRBD2
CDR3 length: 17

CDR3 protein: CASRDRGGQPQHF
clone size: .
V gene: TRBV19
D gene: TRBD1
CDR3 length: 13

CDR3 protein: CATSDLRAGRGRNQPQHF
clone size: .
V gene: TRBV24-1
D gene: .
CDR3 length: 18

CDR3 protein: CASSPGWGNQPQHF
clone size: .
V gene: TRBV7-2
D gene: .
CDR3 length: 14

CDR3 protein: CAISVSDTQYF
clone size: .
V gene: TRBV10-3
D gene: .
CDR3 length: 11

CDR3 protein: CASSLAPGQGTYEQYF
clone size: .
V gene: TRBV7-2
D gene: TRBD1
CDR3 length: 16

CDR3 protein: CSATGTGNTIYF
clone size: .
V gene: TRBV29-1
D gene: .
CDR3 length: 12

CDR3 protein: CASREDRAGYEQYF
clone size: .
V gene: TRBV10-2
D gene: TRBD1
CDR3 length: 14

CDR3 protein: CATEDRALSYEQYF
clone size: .
V gene: TRBV15
D gene: TRBD1
CDR3 length: 14

CDR3 protein: CASSVGQVYEQYF
clone size: .
V gene: TRBV6-1
D gene: .
CDR3 length: 13

CDR3 protein: CASSGQDTYNEQFF
clone size: .
V gene: TRBV11-1
D gene: .
CDR3 length: 14

CDR3 protein: CASSLRETNNSPLHF
clone size: .
V gene: TRBV2
D gene: .
CDR3 length: 15

CDR3 protein: CATSASQGGADTQYF
clone size: .
V gene: TRBV24-1
D gene: .
CDR3 length: 15

CDR3 protein: CASSPGTGYYEQYF
clone size: many
V gene: TRBV2
D gene: TRBD1
CDR3 length: 14

CDR3 protein: CASSVAALGGKNSYNEQFF
clone size: .
V gene: TRBV9
D gene: .
CDR3 length: 19

CDR3 protein: CSALLPTSEETRYF
clone size: .
V gene: TRBV20-1
D gene: TRBD2
CDR3 length: 14

CDR3 protein: CSVPGLFGPPTQYF
clone size: many
V gene: TRBV29-1
D gene: .
CDR3 length: 14

CDR3 protein: CASSLAGRGIYGYTF
clone size: .
V gene: TRBV5-1
D gene: TRBD1
CDR3 length: 15

CDR3 protein: CASTTREIREKLFF
clone size: many
V gene: TRBV5-6
D gene: .
CDR3 length: 14

CDR3 protein: CASSAFSRQEMNTEAFF
clone size: .
V gene: TRBV9
D gene: .
CDR3 length: 17

CDR3 protein: CASSGFYTDTQYF
clone size: .
V gene: TRBV14
D gene: .
CDR3 length: 13

CDR3 protein: CSARQGASNQPQHF
clone size: .
V gene: TRBV20-1
D gene: TRBD1
CDR3 length: 14

CDR3 protein: CASSWSGGGTDTQYF
clone size: many
V gene: TRBV7-9
D gene: TRBD2
CDR3 length: 15